The 3 T cell receptor beta chains given below trace back to one sample, sequenced in a study of shared clonotypes between healthy human individuals. The data were produced by immunoSEQ multiplex PCR, yet TCRdb's version contains in-frame clones alone and is incomplete. The sample has about 2.4 million clones; roughly nine tenths are singletons. What was sequenced was naive CD4+ T cells sorted from blood. Subset meaning: CD45RA+ positively selected. Receptors were obtained from a man aged 18 to 30 in good health.

The sample holds one count of this clone. The gene calls are TRBV7-2 and TRBJ2-2, with 9 bases identical to TRBD2. The trim removed 7 bases at V and 6 bases at J, leaving 12 bases unmatched. Germline CDR1 SGHTA, CDR2 FQGNSA. The CDR3 is made up of 16 amino acids. As DNA, the CDR3 is TGTGCCAGCAATAATCGGCTAGCGGGAAGCGCCGGGGAGCTGTTTTTT. It is translated as CASNNRLAGSAGELFF.

The chain employs TRBV7-2 and TRBJ1-2; D unclear. The CDR3 length is 14 residues. The ends were cut back, 5 bases at V and 5 bases at J, with 15 bases in the middle. Per the germline V gene, CDR1 is SGHTA and CDR2 is FQGNSA. In DNA, the CDR3 is TGTGCCAGCAGCCCCCACACGGGCCAATATGGCTACACCTTC. This encodes CASSPHTGQYGYTF.

This chain links TRBV9 with TRBJ2-6; D is undetermined. V was trimmed by 2 bases and J by 8 bases, leaving 11 bases between them. Germline CDR1 is SGDLS and CDR2 is YYNGEE. The CDR3 sequence is 14 residues long. The CDR3 DNA reads as TGTGCCAGCAGCGTCCAAAGGCCCCCCAACGTCCTGACTTTC. Protein product: CASSVQRPPNVLTF.